This TCR beta chain was observed in a study of early T cells in non-severe SARS-CoV-2 infection. Unique molecular identifiers tagged individual cDNA molecules. From the 5' RACE reads, TCRdb called clonotypes with MiXCR, one entry per CDR3 protein. Among around 80,000 distinct CDR3 sequences, about an eighth were seen once, and the ten largest hold 3.4%. The CDR3 contains 16 residues. Germline V gene lookup returns CDR1 DFQATT and CDR2 SNEGSKA (reference sequence). The V gene lost 3 bases and the J gene lost 3 bases, with 17 bases spanning the gap. The sample taken for sequencing was whole blood. The V call is TRBV20-1, the J call TRBJ2-2, with a possible D match to TRBD2 (5 bases). The sequence came from an adult who was a healthcare worker with PCR-confirmed SARS-CoV-2 infection or an uninfected control (not recorded which). The CDR3 bases are TGCAGTGCTAGGACGGGAAAACTTCAGGACACCGGGGAGCTGTTTTTT. Protein sequence: CSARTGKLQDTGELFF.